The 22 T cell receptor beta chains listed next were all sequenced from one sample in a study of blood T cell repertoires in COVID-19. Generated by immunoSEQ multiplex PCR, the TCRdb table keeps only in-frame clones and is missing some. The sample includes about 100,000 clones, roughly 86% of them seen just once. Specimen: peripheral blood. The receptors were sampled from a woman aged 55-69 years with acute or convalescent COVID-19.

This clone has only a few counts. The chain recombines TRBV28 with TRBJ1-6, with D hard to call. CDR3 size: 14 residues. Deletions cut 2 bases from V and 5 bases from J, with 7 bases between. Germline V gives CDR1 MDHEN, CDR2 SYDVKM. For the CDR3, the DNA is TGTGCCAGCAGTTTAAGCGAGAATAATTCACCCCTCCACTTT. Residues: CASSLSENNSPLHF.

V is TRBV6-1 and J is TRBJ2-7; D is unclear. Per the germline V gene, CDR1 is MNHNS and CDR2 is SASEGT. With 3 bases removed from V and 7 bases from J, the gap between germline ends came to 7 bases. The CDR3 totals 11 residues. The CDR3 coding sequence is TGTGCCAGCAGTGAGCCGGGTGAGCAGTACTTC. As protein: CASSEPGEQYF.

The V call is TRBV5-4, the J call TRBJ2-6; 10 nucleotides align to TRBD1. The germline CDR1 and CDR2 sequences are SGHNT and YYREEE (reference sequence). The trim removed 0 bases at V and 1 base at J, leaving 1 base unmatched. There are 17 residues in the CDR3. The CDR3 is CASSLGQGASGANVLTF. The DNA for the CDR3 is TGTGCCAGCAGCTTGGGACAGGGGGCTTCTGGGGCCAACGTCCTGACTTTC.

The chain uses TRBV5-4 and TRBJ2-1; the match to TRBD2 covers 7 bases. This CDR3 spans 18 amino acids. Trimming removed 0 bases from V and 4 bases from J; junction bases left unmatched: 13. Germline V gives CDR1 SGHNT, CDR2 YYREEE (reference sequence). This chain's CDR3 is CASSLGLYRLADYNEQFF. In DNA, the CDR3 is TGTGCCAGCAGCTTGGGACTTTACAGGCTAGCGGATTACAATGAGCAGTTCTTC.

The gene calls are TRBV5-5 and TRBJ2-1, with 8 bases fitting TRBD2. J was trimmed by 7 bases and V by 3 bases; bases with no gene match: 18. Germline V gene lookup returns CDR1 SGHKS and CDR2 YYEKEE (reference sequence). The CDR3 loop spans 18 amino acids. The chain's CDR3 is CASSSTALAAPGTNEQFF. CDR3 nucleotide sequence: TGTGCCAGCAGCTCGACAGCACTAGCGGCGCCTGGGACGAATGAGCAGTTCTTC.

V usage is TRBV9 and J usage is TRBJ1-6, with D perhaps TRBD1 (6 bases). Germline loops: CDR1 SGDLS, CDR2 YYNGEE. The CDR3 has 16 amino acids. V lost 0 bases, J lost 8 bases, and 15 bases lay in between. In nucleotides, the CDR3 is TGTGCCAGCAGCGTAGAGGGGAGCAGGGGTCATTCACCCCTCCACTTT. Translating it yields CASSVEGSRGHSPLHF. The whole variable domain, filled in from reference TRBV9 and TRBJ1-6, reads DSGVTQTPKHLITATGQRVTLRCSPRSGDLSVYWYQQSLDQGLQFLIQYYNGEERAKGNILERFSAQQFPDLHSELNLSSLELGDSALYFCASSVEGSRGHSPLHFGNGTRLTVT.

The chain carries TRBV9 and TRBJ2-1, with D unresolved. The germline V gene has CDR1 SGDLS and CDR2 YYNGEE. The CDR3 covers 15 residues. Trimming shortened V by 3 bases and J by 4 bases, and 14 bases separated the two germline ends. The CDR3: CASSGSPTNYNEQFF. The CDR3 bases are TGTGCCAGCAGCGGGAGTCCTACAAATTACAATGAGCAGTTCTTC. Combining the CDR3 with reference TRBV9 and TRBJ2-1 gives the whole variable domain DSGVTQTPKHLITATGQRVTLRCSPRSGDLSVYWYQQSLDQGLQFLIQYYNGEERAKGNILERFSAQQFPDLHSELNLSSLELGDSALYFCASSGSPTNYNEQFFGPGTRLTVL.

J is TRBJ2-1 and V is TRBV4-1; no reliable D call. CDR1 is MGHRA and CDR2 is YSYEKL in the germline V gene. The CDR3 extends over 16 amino acids. Trimming took 1 base from V and 1 from J, leaving 11 bases between them. Written as DNA, the CDR3 is TGCGCCAGCAGCCAAGTTGACTTGCTTTCCTACAATGAGCAGTTCTTC. Amino acids: CASSQVDLLSYNEQFF.

The V gene is TRBV18, the J gene TRBJ1-2; the D is unclear. The CDR3 length is 13 residues. Germline V gene sequence: CDR1 KGHSH, CDR2 LQKENI. The ends were cut back, 3 bases at V and 3 bases at J, with 8 bases in the middle. The CDR3 reads CASSPDQDYGYTF. The CDR3 DNA reads TGTGCCAGCTCACCGGATCAGGACTATGGCTACACCTTC.

This clone was observed a few times. This chain links TRBV5-1 with TRBJ2-1, with a possible D match to TRBD2 (5 bases). This CDR3 comprises 15 residues. Germline V lookup: CDR1 SGHRS, CDR2 YFSETQ. Trimming left V 2 bases short and J 5 bases short, with 14 bases between. The CDR3 DNA sequence: TGCGCCAGCAGCTTAGGTGGACTGAGAGACAATGAGCAGTTCTTC. This gives the protein CASSLGGLRDNEQFF.

The count of this clone is one. This chain uses TRBV29-1 with TRBJ1-5, with D perhaps TRBD1 (5 bases). With 5 bases removed from V and 0 bases from J, the gap between germline ends came to 11 bases. Germline CDR1 is SQVTM and CDR2 is ANQGSEA. The CDR3 runs 14 residues. The CDR3: CSVSGGVSNQPQHF. DNA of the CDR3: TGCAGCGTTTCTGGAGGGGTTAGCAATCAGCCCCAGCATTTT.

This sequence joins TRBV6-2 or TRBV6-3 and TRBJ2-5; TRBD2 aligns across 9 bases. The CDR3 is 15 residues long. Germline V lookup: CDR1 MNHEY, CDR2 SVGEGT. After removal of 4 bases from V and 1 base from J, the junction contained 4 bases not matched to a gene. The chain's CDR3 is CASSFASGTQETQYF. The CDR3 DNA follows: TGTGCCAGCAGTTTCGCTAGCGGGACCCAAGAGACCCAGTACTTC.

This rearrangement joins TRBV19 to TRBJ1-5; D is unclear. V was clipped by 10 bases and J by 1 base, with 20 bases between them. The CDR3 runs to 16 residues. Germline V gives CDR1 LNHDA, CDR2 SQIVND (reference sequence). For the CDR3, the DNA is TGTGCCACTCGAGGAGGACCGGGTTACAGCAATCAGCCCCAGCATTTT. Its protein is CATRGGPGYSNQPQHF.

The J gene is TRBJ2-7, the V gene TRBV28; D possibly corresponds to TRBD1 (6 bases). The CDR3 runs to 15 residues. Germline V lookup: CDR1 MDHEN, CDR2 SYDVKM. The ends were cut back, 6 bases at V and 0 bases at J, with 15 bases in the middle. The CDR3 loop is CASSPTGGVSYEQYF. The CDR3 DNA follows: TGTGCCAGCAGCCCGACAGGTGGGGTCTCCTACGAGCAGTACTTC. Full variable domain (remainder filled in from reference TRBV28 and TRBJ2-7): DVKVTQSSRYLVKRTGEKVFLECVQDMDHENMFWYRQDPGLGLRLIYFSYDVKMKEKGDIPEGYSVSREKKERFSLILESASTNQTSMYLCASSPTGGVSYEQYFGPGTRLTVT.

This sequence joins TRBV28 and TRBJ1-2, with unresolved D. Germline CDR1 MDHEN, CDR2 SYDVKM. Deletions cut 5 bases from V and 4 bases from J, with 20 bases between. The CDR3 consists of 16 residues. CDR3 sequence (DNA): TGTGCCAGCAGTGCCCCCCCTGGTGGGCTACTCTATGGCTACACCTTC. Protein: CASSAPPGGLLYGYTF.

This chain links TRBV6-6 with TRBJ2-1; 7 positions agree with TRBD2. After removal of 5 bases from V and 6 bases from J, the junction contained 13 bases not matched to a gene. This CDR3 comprises 16 residues. Per germline, CDR1 MNHNY and CDR2 SVGAGI (reference sequence). The CDR3 DNA is TGTGCCAGCAGTCCCCAAGGGACTAAGTCTGGCAATGAGCAGTTCTTC. Translating gives CASSPQGTKSGNEQFF.

The J gene is TRBJ2-3, the V gene TRBV19, with 11 nucleotides matching TRBD2. This CDR3 is 14 amino acids long. V dropped 2 bases and J dropped 5; count of bases not matched to a gene: 0. In germline, CDR1 is LNHDA, CDR2 SQIVND (reference sequence). The DNA of the CDR3 is TGTGCCAGTAGTATACTAGCGGGAGGAGATACGCAGTATTTT. Residues: CASSILAGGDTQYF.

The chain recombines TRBV5-6 with TRBJ2-5; tentative D call: TRBD2 (7 bases). There are 14 residues in the CDR3. CDR1 and CDR2 (germline): SGHDT, YYEEEE. V was cut by 3 bases and J by 5 bases, with 14 bases left in between. The CDR3 coding sequence is TGTGCCAGCAGCTCCTCGGGGGGCAGGGAGACCCAGTACTTC. As protein: CASSSSGGRETQYF.

This clone was detected only a few times. This chain connects TRBV19 to TRBJ1-5; the match to TRBD1 covers 7 bases. With V trimmed by 7 bases and J by 0 bases, 12 bases remained unmatched. Germline loops: CDR1 LNHDA, CDR2 SQIVND (reference sequence). The CDR3 runs to 17 residues. The DNA for the CDR3 is TGTGCCAGTAAGTCCCGACAGGGTAACTTTAGCAATCAGCCCCAGCATTTT. Translated, it gives CASKSRQGNFSNQPQHF.

This clone occurred a few times. The chain has TRBV7-9 and TRBJ1-1; D is unclear. CDR1 is SEHNR and CDR2 is FQNEAQ in the germline V gene (reference sequence). V was shortened by 4 bases and J by 1 base, with 10 bases between the two germline ends. The CDR3 runs 14 residues. The CDR3 region has the DNA TGTGCCAGCAGCTCCGGACGGGAGAACACTGAAGCTTTCTTT. The encoded protein is CASSSGRENTEAFF.

The CDR3 loop is CATSGPVAGLTNEKLFF. In DNA form, the CDR3 reads TGTGCCACCAGCGGACCCGTGGCGGGGCTAACTAATGAAAAACTGTTTTTT. The chain uses TRBV15 and TRBJ1-4; tentative D call: TRBD1 (5 bases). V was cut by 5 bases and J by 1 base, with 17 bases left in between. This CDR3 contains 17 residues. Germline CDR1 and CDR2: LNHNV and YYDKDF (reference sequence). The full variable domain, in which reference TRBV15 and TRBJ1-4 provide the parts outside the CDR3, is DAMVIQNPRYQVTQFGKPVTLSCSQTLNHNVMYWYQQKSSQAPKLLFHYYDKDFNNEADTPDNFQSRRPNTSFCFLDIRSPGLGDTAMYLCATSGPVAGLTNEKLFFGSGTQLSVL.

The chain recombines TRBV12-3 or TRBV12-4 with TRBJ1-6, with TRBD1 as a possible D gene (5 bases). V lost 5 bases to trimming and J lost 7 bases, with 9 bases between them. The CDR3 contains 13 residues. The CDR3: CASSQGGNSPLHF. In nucleotides, the CDR3 is TGTGCCAGCAGTCAGGGAGGCAATTCACCCCTCCACTTT.